A selection of T cell receptor beta chains follows, all from one sample in a study of T cell repertoires in cytomegalovirus infection. These receptors' antigens are unknown. TCRdb ran MiXCR on the reads and lists one entry per CDR3 protein. Of around 900,000 distinct CDR3 sequences in the sample, less than 35% were seen once. Sequenced material: cultured CD8+ T cells from PBMCs, taken from culture after CMV antigen stimulation. These receptors came from a human donor in good health (CMV status not recorded). Some clones in this sample may be carry-over from other donors' samples. Both conserved end residues are part of each CDR3. D genes are given only for firm matches. Clone size appears in some rows only: once, few, many, or a class for an expanded clone.

V gene: TRBV12-3/TRBV12-4
D gene: -
clone size: -
J gene: TRBJ1-1
CDR3 protein: CASSSGVAEAFF
CDR3 DNA: TGTGCCAGCAGTTCAGGGGTAGCTGAAGCTTTCTTT

V gene: TRBV6-5
D gene: -
clone size: -
J gene: TRBJ1-1
CDR3 protein: CASSYSSGWYTEAFF
CDR3 DNA: TGTGCCAGCAGTTACTCCTCAGGGTGGTACACTGAAGCTTTCTTT

V gene: TRBV6-5
D gene: TRBD2
clone size: many
J gene: TRBJ2-1
CDR3 protein: CASSYSPGTRINNEQFF
CDR3 DNA: TGTGCCAGCAGTTACTCTCCGGGGACTAGGATCAACAATGAGCAGTTCTTC

V gene: TRBV7-9
D gene: -
clone size: -
J gene: TRBJ1-4
CDR3 protein: CASSFTVGNEKLFF
CDR3 DNA: TGTGCCAGCAGCTTTACAGTGGGTAACGAAAAACTGTTTTTT

V gene: TRBV6-5
D gene: -
clone size: few
J gene: TRBJ1-1
CDR3 protein: CASSEGTRGAFF
CDR3 DNA: TGTGCCAGCAGCGAGGGTACGAGGGGGGCTTTCTTT

V gene: TRBV7-3
D gene: -
clone size: few
J gene: TRBJ2-3
CDR3 protein: CASSLGVASSTDTQYF
CDR3 DNA: TGTGCCAGCAGCTTAGGGGTAGCCTCTAGCACAGATACGCAGTATTTT

V gene: TRBV20-1
D gene: -
clone size: few
J gene: TRBJ2-1
CDR3 protein: CSASRRQVGNEQFF
CDR3 DNA: TGCAGTGCCAGCCGCCGACAGGTTGGCAATGAGCAGTTCTTC

V gene: TRBV5-4
D gene: -
clone size: -
J gene: TRBJ2-3
CDR3 protein: CASSHNTDTQYF
CDR3 DNA: TGTGCCAGCAGCCACAACACAGATACGCAGTATTTT

V gene: TRBV2
D gene: -
clone size: many
J gene: TRBJ2-1
CDR3 protein: CASRGSEQFF
CDR3 DNA: TGTGCCAGCAGGGGGTCGGAGCAGTTCTTC

V gene: TRBV6-5
D gene: -
clone size: -
J gene: TRBJ1-2
CDR3 protein: CASRHFESGYGYTF
CDR3 DNA: TGTGCCAGCAGACACTTTGAGTCGGGCTATGGCTACACCTTC

V gene: TRBV7-9
D gene: -
clone size: -
J gene: TRBJ2-1
CDR3 protein: CASSFPSDRRPYNEQFF
CDR3 DNA: TGTGCCAGCAGCTTCCCCTCTGACAGGAGACCCTACAATGAGCAGTTCTTC

V gene: TRBV5-6
D gene: TRBD1
clone size: -
J gene: TRBJ1-5
CDR3 protein: CASSPGTGVGNQPQHF
CDR3 DNA: TGTGCCAGCAGCCCCGGGACAGGGGTTGGCAATCAGCCCCAGCATTTT

V gene: TRBV6-6
D gene: TRBD1
clone size: -
J gene: TRBJ2-1
CDR3 protein: CASSYSIGGREQFF
CDR3 DNA: TGTGCCAGCAGTTACTCGATAGGGGGCAGGGAGCAGTTCTTC

V gene: TRBV7-2
D gene: TRBD1
clone size: many
J gene: TRBJ1-5
CDR3 protein: CASSLERGTGGYPNQPQHF
CDR3 DNA: TGTGCCAGCAGCTTAGAACGAGGGACAGGGGGCTACCCCAATCAGCCCCAGCATTTT

V gene: TRBV7-4
D gene: -
clone size: -
J gene: TRBJ2-2
CDR3 protein: CASSFTSTWRGAGELFF
CDR3 DNA: TGTGCCAGCAGCTTTACCTCTACGTGGAGAGGGGCCGGGGAGCTGTTTTTT

V gene: TRBV6-5
D gene: -
clone size: few
J gene: TRBJ1-1
CDR3 protein: CASSYLSPATEAFF
CDR3 DNA: TGTGCCAGCAGTTACCTCTCCCCTGCTACTGAAGCTTTCTTT

V gene: TRBV19
D gene: TRBD1
clone size: -
J gene: TRBJ2-2
CDR3 protein: CASSTIGTGNTGELFF
CDR3 DNA: TGTGCCAGTAGTACGATAGGGACAGGTAACACCGGGGAGCTGTTTTTT

V gene: TRBV3-1
D gene: -
clone size: -
J gene: TRBJ2-7
CDR3 protein: CASSPPRLGEQYF
CDR3 DNA: TGTGCCAGCAGCCCCCCGAGGTTAGGCGAGCAGTACTTC

V gene: TRBV19
D gene: -
clone size: few
J gene: TRBJ2-2
CDR3 protein: CASSRDNTGELFF
CDR3 DNA: TGTGCCAGTAGTAGGGACAACACCGGGGAGCTGTTTTTT

V gene: TRBV6-2/TRBV6-3
D gene: -
clone size: -
J gene: TRBJ1-4
CDR3 protein: CASSYQERMRNEKLFF
CDR3 DNA: TGTGCCAGCAGTTACCAAGAGCGAATGCGGAATGAAAAACTGTTTTTT

V gene: TRBV27
D gene: TRBD1
clone size: -
J gene: TRBJ1-2
CDR3 protein: CASSFFPTGGNYGYTF
CDR3 DNA: TGTGCCAGCAGTTTTTTCCCGACAGGGGGGAACTATGGCTACACCTTC

V gene: TRBV11-1
D gene: -
clone size: few
J gene: TRBJ1-2
CDR3 protein: CASSLATGRSNYGYTF
CDR3 DNA: TGTGCCAGCAGCTTAGCGACGGGCAGATCTAACTATGGCTACACCTTC

V gene: TRBV10-3
D gene: TRBD1
clone size: -
J gene: TRBJ2-3
CDR3 protein: CAISETDRGTDTQYF
CDR3 DNA: TGTGCCATCAGTGAGACCGACAGGGGCACAGATACGCAGTATTTT

V gene: TRBV4-1
D gene: -
clone size: -
J gene: TRBJ2-7
CDR3 protein: CASSRELDSSYEQYF
CDR3 DNA: TGCGCCAGCAGCCGAGAGCTGGATTCCTCCTACGAGCAGTACTTC

V gene: TRBV7-9
D gene: -
clone size: -
J gene: TRBJ2-7
CDR3 protein: CASSLEDSPSSYEQYF
CDR3 DNA: TGTGCCAGCAGCTTAGAGGACAGTCCTAGCTCCTACGAGCAGTACTTC

V gene: TRBV7-8
D gene: -
clone size: few
J gene: TRBJ1-1
CDR3 protein: CAIEFPLDTEAFF
CDR3 DNA: TGTGCCATCGAGTTCCCGTTGGACACTGAAGCTTTCTTT

V gene: TRBV6-1
D gene: -
clone size: few
J gene: TRBJ2-1
CDR3 protein: CASMKIYNEQFF
CDR3 DNA: TGTGCCAGCATGAAAATCTACAATGAGCAGTTCTTC